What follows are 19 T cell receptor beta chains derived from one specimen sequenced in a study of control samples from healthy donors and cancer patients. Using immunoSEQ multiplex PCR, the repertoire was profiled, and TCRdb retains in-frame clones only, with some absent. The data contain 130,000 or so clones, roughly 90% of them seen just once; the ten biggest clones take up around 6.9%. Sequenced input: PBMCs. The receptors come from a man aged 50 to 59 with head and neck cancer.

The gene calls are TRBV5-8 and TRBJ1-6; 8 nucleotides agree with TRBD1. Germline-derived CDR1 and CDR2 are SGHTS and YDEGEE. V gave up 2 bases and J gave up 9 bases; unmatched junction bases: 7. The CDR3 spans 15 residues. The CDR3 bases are TGTGCCAGCAGCTTTCGTGGGACAGGCTCTTCACCCCTCCACTTT. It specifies CASSFRGTGSSPLHF.

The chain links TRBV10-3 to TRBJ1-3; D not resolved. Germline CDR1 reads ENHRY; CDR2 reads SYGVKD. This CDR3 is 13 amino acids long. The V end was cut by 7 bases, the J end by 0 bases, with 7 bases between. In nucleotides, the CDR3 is TGTGCCATCAAGGTGTCCTCTGGAAACACCATATATTTT. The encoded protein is CAIKVSSGNTIYF.

The chain's CDR3 is CASSPQAGVNNEQFF. The CDR3 region has the DNA TGTGCCAGCTCACCACAGGCGGGCGTGAACAATGAGCAGTTCTTC. V gene TRBV18 combines with J gene TRBJ2-1, with D perhaps matching TRBD2 (5 bases). The V gene lost 1 base and the J gene lost 5 bases, with 12 bases spanning the gap. Germline values: CDR1 KGHSH, CDR2 LQKENI. The CDR3 runs 15 residues.

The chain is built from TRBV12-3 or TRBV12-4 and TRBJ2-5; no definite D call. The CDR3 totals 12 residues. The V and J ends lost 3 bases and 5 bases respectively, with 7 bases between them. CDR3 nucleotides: TGTGCCAGCAGTTTTGAGTCGGAGACCCAGTACTTC. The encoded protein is CASSFESETQYF.

The CDR3, as DNA: TGTGCCAGCAGTCCAAGGACAGGGAGCACAGATACGCAGTATTTT. Encoded protein: CASSPRTGSTDTQYF. The chain uses TRBV6-4 and TRBJ2-3; 8 nucleotides align to TRBD1. Germline V CDR1 and CDR2: MRHNA, SNTAGT. The CDR3 spans 15 residues. J was trimmed by 0 bases and V by 5 bases; bases with no gene match: 4.

CDR3: CASSVHGTGINQPQHF. In DNA, the CDR3 is TGTGCCAGCAGCGTCCACGGGACAGGGATCAATCAGCCCCAGCATTTT. V and J are TRBV12-1 and TRBJ1-5; TRBD1 is the table's D call and was not checked against the DNA. TRBV12-1 is tagged as a pseudogene. This CDR3 comprises 16 residues.

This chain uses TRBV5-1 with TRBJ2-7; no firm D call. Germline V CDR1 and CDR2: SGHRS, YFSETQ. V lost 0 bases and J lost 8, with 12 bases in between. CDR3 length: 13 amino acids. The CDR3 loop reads CASSLDRTPQQYF. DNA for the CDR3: TGCGCCAGCAGCTTGGACCGGACGCCCCAGCAGTACTTC.

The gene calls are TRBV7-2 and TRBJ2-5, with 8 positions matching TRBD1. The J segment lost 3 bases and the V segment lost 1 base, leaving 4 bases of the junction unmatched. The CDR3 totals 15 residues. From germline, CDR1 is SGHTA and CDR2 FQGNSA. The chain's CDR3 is CASSLGQGLKETQYF. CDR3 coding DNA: TGTGCCAGCAGCTTAGGACAGGGGTTGAAAGAGACCCAGTACTTC.

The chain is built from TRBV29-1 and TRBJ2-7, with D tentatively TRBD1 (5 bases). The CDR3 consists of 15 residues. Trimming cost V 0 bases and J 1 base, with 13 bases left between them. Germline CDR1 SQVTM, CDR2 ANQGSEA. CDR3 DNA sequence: TGCAGCGTTGAAGAAAGAGACAGCTTGTCCTACGAGCAGTACTTC. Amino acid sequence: CSVEERDSLSYEQYF.

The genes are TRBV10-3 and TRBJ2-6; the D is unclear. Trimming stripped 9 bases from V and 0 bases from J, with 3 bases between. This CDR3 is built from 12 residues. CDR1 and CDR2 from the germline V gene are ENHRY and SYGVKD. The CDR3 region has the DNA TGTGCCATTGACTCTGGGGCCAACGTCCTGACTTTC. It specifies CAIDSGANVLTF.

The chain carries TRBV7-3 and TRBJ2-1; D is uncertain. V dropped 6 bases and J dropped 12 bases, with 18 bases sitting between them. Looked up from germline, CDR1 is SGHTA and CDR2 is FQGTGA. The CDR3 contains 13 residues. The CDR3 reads CASSLNPQEGQFF. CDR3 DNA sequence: TGTGCCAGCAGTCTAAATCCCCAGGAAGGGCAGTTCTTC.

CDR3 in DNA: TGTGCCAGCTCACGGGACCCCAGCGACCAGCAGTACTTC. Its protein is CASSRDPSDQQYF. V and J are TRBV18 and TRBJ2-7, with D tentatively TRBD1 or TRBD2 (5 bases each). This CDR3 comprises 13 residues. The germline V and J ends were trimmed by 4 bases and 8 bases, with 15 bases remaining between them. Germline CDR1 is KGHSH and CDR2 is LQKENI.

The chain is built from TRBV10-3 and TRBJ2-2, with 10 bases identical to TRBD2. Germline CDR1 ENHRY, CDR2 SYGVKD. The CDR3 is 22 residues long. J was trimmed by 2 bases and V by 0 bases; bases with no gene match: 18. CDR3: CAISESKRGGLAVPGNTGELFF. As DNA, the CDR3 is TGTGCCATCAGTGAGTCTAAACGCGGCGGACTAGCGGTCCCAGGCAACACCGGGGAGCTGTTTTTT.

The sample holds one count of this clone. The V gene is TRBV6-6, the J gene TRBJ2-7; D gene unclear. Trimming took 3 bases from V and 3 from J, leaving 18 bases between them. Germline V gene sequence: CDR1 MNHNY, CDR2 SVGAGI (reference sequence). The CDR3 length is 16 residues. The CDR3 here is CASSYVDTPGYYEQYF. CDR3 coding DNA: TGTGCCAGCAGTTATGTGGATACCCCCGGTTACTACGAGCAGTACTTC.

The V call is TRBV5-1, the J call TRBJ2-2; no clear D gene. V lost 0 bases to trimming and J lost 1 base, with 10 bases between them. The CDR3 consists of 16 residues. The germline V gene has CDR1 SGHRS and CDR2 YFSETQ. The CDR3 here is CASSLGYSVNTGELFF. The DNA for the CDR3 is TGCGCCAGCAGCTTGGGGTACAGCGTGAACACCGGGGAGCTGTTTTTT.

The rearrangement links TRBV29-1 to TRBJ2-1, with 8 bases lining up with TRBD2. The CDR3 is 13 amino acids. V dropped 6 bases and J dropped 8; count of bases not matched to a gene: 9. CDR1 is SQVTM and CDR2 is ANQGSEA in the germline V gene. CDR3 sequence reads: CSVAGTSEHEQFF. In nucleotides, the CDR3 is TGCAGCGTAGCCGGGACTAGTGAGCATGAGCAGTTCTTC.

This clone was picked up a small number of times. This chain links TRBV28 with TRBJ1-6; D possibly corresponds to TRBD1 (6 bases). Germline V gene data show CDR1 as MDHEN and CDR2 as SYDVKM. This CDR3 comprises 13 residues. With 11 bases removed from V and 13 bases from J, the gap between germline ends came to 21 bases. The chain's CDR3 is CAPWGGPIFPLHF. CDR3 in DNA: TGTGCCCCGTGGGGGGGCCCAATTTTCCCCCTCCACTTT.

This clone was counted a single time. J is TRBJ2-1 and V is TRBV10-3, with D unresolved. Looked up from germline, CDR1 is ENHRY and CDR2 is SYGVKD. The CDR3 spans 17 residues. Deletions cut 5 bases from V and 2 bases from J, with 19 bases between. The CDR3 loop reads CAISPRADSGAYNEQFF. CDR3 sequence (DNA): TGTGCCATCAGTCCTCGGGCAGACTCTGGGGCCTACAATGAGCAGTTCTTC.

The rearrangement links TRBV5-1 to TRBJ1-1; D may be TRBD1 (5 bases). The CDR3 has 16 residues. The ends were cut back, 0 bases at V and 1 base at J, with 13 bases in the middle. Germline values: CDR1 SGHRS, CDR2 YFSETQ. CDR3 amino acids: CASSLAGTPSNTEAFF. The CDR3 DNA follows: TGCGCCAGCAGCTTGGCCGGGACTCCCTCGAACACTGAAGCTTTCTTT.